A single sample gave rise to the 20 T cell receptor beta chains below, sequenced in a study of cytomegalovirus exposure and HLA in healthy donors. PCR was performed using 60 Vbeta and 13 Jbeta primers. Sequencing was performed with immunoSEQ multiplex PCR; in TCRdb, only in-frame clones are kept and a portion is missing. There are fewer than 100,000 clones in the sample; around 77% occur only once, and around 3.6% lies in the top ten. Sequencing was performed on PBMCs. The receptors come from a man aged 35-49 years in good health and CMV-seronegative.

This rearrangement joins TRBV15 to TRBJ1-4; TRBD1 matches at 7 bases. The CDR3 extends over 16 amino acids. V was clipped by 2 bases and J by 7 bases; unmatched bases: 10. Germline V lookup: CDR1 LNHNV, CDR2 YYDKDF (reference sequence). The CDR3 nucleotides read TGTGCCACCAGCAGAACTTTCGACAGGGTGGGTGAAAAACTGTTTTTT. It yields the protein CATSRTFDRVGEKLFF.

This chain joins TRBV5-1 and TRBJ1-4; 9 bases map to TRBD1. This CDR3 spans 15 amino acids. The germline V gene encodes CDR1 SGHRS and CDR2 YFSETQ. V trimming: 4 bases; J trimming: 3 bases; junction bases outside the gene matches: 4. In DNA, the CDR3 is TGCGCCAGCAGCCAGGGACAGGGTCCTAATGAAAAACTGTTTTTT. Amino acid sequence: CASSQGQGPNEKLFF.

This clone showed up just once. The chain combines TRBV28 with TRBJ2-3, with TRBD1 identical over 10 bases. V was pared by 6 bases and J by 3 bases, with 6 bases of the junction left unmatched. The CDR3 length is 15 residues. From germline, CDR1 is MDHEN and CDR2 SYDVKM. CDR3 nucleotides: TGTGCCAGCAGCCTCGGGACAGGGGTGACAGATACGCAGTATTTT. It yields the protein CASSLGTGVTDTQYF.

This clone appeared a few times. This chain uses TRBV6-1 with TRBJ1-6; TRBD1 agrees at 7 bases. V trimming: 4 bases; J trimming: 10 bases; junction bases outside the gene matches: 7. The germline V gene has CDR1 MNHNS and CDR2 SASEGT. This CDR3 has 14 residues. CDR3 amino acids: CASSALGQESPLHF. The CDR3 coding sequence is TGTGCCAGCAGTGCACTCGGACAGGAATCACCCCTCCACTTT.

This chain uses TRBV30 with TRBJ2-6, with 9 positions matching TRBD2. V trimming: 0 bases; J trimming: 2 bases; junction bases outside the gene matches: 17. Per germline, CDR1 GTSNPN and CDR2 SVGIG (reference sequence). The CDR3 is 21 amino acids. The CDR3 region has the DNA TGTGCCTGGAGTGTAATCCCGACTAGCGGTATCCTGGGCGCTGGGGCCAACGTCCTGACTTTC. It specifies CAWSVIPTSGILGAGANVLTF.

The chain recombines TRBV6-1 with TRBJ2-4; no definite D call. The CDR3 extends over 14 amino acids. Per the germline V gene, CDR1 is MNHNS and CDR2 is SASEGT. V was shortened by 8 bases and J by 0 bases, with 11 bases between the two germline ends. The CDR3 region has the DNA TGTGCCAGCGTAGAGAGTCTAGCCAAAAACATTCAGTACTTC. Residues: CASVESLAKNIQYF.

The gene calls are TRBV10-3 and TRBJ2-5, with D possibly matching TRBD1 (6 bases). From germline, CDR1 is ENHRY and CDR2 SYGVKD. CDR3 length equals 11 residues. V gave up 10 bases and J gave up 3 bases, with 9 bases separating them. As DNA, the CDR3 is TGTGCCACCGCAGGGGAAGAGACCCAGTACTTC. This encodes CATAGEETQYF.

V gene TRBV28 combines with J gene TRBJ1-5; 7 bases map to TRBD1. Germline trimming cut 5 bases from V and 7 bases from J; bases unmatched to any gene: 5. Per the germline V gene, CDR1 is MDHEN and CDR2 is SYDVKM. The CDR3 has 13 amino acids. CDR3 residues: CASSRDSKQPQHF. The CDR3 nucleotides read TGTGCCAGCAGTCGGGACAGTAAACAGCCCCAGCATTTT.

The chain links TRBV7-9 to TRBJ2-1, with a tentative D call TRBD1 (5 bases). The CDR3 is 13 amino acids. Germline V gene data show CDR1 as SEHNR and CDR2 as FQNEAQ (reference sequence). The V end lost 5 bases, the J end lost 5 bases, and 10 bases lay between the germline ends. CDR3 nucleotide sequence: TGTGCCAGCAGCCCCTGGGGCAACAATGAGCAGTTCTTC. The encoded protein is CASSPWGNNEQFF.

The CDR3 coding sequence is TGTGCCAGCAGTGTTATAATGAACACTGAAGCTTTCTTT. It encodes CASSVIMNTEAFF. V gene TRBV6-1 combines with J gene TRBJ1-1; no firm D call. Looked up from germline, CDR1 is MNHNS and CDR2 is SASEGT. The CDR3 has 13 residues. Trimming cost V 4 bases and J 0 bases, with 6 bases left between them.

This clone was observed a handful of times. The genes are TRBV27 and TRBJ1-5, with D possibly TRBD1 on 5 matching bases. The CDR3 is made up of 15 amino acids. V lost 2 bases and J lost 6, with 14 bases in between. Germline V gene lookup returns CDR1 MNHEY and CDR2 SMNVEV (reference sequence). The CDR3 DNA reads TGTGCCAGCAGTTTAAATGGGGACGGGAGTCAGCCCCAGCATTTT. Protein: CASSLNGDGSQPQHF.

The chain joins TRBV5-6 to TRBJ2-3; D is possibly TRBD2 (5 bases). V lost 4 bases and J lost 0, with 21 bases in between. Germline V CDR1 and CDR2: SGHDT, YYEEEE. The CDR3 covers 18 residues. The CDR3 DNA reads TGTGCCAGCAGCAACCCCACCCTGGAGGAGACTAGCACAGATACGCAGTATTTT. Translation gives CASSNPTLEETSTDTQYF.

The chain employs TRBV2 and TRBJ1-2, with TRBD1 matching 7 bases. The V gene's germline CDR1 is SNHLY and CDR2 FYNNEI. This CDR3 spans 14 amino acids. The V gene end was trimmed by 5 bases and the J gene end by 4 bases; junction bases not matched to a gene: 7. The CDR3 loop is CASSPDRTTYGYTF. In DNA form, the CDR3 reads TGTGCCAGCAGTCCGGACAGGACCACCTATGGCTACACCTTC. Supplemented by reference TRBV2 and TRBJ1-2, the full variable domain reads EPEVTQTPSHQVTQMGQEVILRCVPISNHLYFYWYRQILGQKVEFLVSFYNNEISEKSEIFDDQFSVERPDGSNFTLKIRSTKLEDSAMYFCASSPDRTTYGYTFGSGTRLTVV.

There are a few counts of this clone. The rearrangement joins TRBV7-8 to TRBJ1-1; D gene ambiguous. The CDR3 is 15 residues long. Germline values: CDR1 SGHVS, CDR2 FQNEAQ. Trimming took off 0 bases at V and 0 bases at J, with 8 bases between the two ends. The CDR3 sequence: CASSLAANLNTEAFF. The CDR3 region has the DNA TGTGCCAGCAGCTTAGCCGCGAACCTGAACACTGAAGCTTTCTTT.

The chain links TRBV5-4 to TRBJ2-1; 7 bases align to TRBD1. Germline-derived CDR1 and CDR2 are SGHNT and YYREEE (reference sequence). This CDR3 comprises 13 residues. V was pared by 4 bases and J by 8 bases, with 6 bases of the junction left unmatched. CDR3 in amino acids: CASSGYRGDEQFF. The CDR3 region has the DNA TGTGCCAGCAGCGGTTACAGGGGCGATGAGCAGTTCTTC.

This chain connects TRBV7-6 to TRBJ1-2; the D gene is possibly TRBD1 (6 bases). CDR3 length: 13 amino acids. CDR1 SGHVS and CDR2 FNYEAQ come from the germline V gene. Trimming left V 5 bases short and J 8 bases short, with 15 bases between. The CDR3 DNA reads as TGTGCCAGCAGCCGAACAGGGCTCAGGGGCTACACCTTC. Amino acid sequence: CASSRTGLRGYTF.

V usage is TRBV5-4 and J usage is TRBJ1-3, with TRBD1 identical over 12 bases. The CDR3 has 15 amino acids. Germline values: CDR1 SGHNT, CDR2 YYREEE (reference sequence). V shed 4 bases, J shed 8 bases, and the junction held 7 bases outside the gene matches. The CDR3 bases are TGTGCCAGCAGCACCCCGGGACAGGGGGCTCACACCATATATTTT. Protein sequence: CASSTPGQGAHTIYF.

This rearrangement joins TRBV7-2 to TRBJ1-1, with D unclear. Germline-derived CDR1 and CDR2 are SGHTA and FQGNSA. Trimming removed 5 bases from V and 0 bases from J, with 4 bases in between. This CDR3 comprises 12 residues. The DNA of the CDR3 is TGTGCCAGCAGCCTTGTGAACACTGAAGCTTTCTTT. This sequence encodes CASSLVNTEAFF.

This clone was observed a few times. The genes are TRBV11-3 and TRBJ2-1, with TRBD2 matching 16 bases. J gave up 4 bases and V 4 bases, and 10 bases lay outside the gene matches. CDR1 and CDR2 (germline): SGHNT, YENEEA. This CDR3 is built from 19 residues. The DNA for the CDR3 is TGTGCCAGCAGCTCACGAGGGACTAGCGGGAGGGCCGGGTACAATGAGCAGTTCTTC. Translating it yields CASSSRGTSGRAGYNEQFF.

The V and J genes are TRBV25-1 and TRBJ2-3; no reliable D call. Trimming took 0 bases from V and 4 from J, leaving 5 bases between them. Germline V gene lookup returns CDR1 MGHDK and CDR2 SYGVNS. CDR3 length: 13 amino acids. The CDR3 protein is CASSEYSADTQYF. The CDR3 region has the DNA TGTGCCAGCAGTGAATATTCGGCAGATACGCAGTATTTT.